The 27 T cell receptor beta chains below all came from one sample that was sequenced in a study of T cell responses to AZD1222 COVID-19 vaccine (dated by TCRdb to about 2021). Library creation used the immunoSEQ multiplex PCR assay. TCRdb provides this immuneACCESS table in a form limited to in-frame rearrangements. Some clones are lacking; in checked studies, under half of them reflect an unresolved V gene, and why the rest are absent is not known. The sample includes 95,000 to 100,000 clones, with 75% to 95% observed a single time. The ten most abundant clones make up 1% to 1.5% of the sample. Sample time point, as interpreted from the label and publication: baseline before first vaccination. The sequenced sample was peripheral blood, obtained on day 0 of AZD1222 vaccination. These receptors were taken from an adult in good health.

This clone was observed a handful of times. The chain carries TRBV30 and TRBJ1-2; unclear D gene. CDR3 length equals 11 residues. Trimming took off 2 bases at V and 2 bases at J, with 3 bases between the two ends. Germline values: CDR1 GTSNPN, CDR2 SVGIG (reference sequence). CDR3 region: CAWSPNYGYTF. The CDR3 DNA is TGTGCCTGGAGTCCGAACTATGGCTACACCTTC. The whole variable domain, filled in from reference TRBV30 and TRBJ1-2, reads SQTIHQWPATLVQPVGSPLSLECTVEGTSNPNLYWYRQAAGRGLQLLFYSVGIGQISSEVPQNLSASRPQDRQFILSSKKLLLSDSGFYLCAWSPNYGYTFGSGTRLTVV.

J is TRBJ1-2 and V is TRBV28; maybe TRBD1 (5 bases). CDR3 length: 14 amino acids. V was pared by 5 bases and J by 4 bases, with 14 bases between. Germline loops: CDR1 MDHEN, CDR2 SYDVKM. In DNA form, the CDR3 reads TGTGCCAGCAGTCCCCCGGGGGGGGGCTATGGCTACACCTTC. This codes for CASSPPGGGYGYTF.

This rearrangement joins TRBV7-2 to TRBJ2-3; D ambiguous. Germline V CDR1 and CDR2: SGHTA, FQGNSA. CDR3 length: 11 residues. Between the trimmed V and J ends, which lost 0 bases and 5 bases, there was a span of 0 bases. CDR3 bases: TGTGCCAGCAGCTTAGCAGATACGCAGTATTTT. It encodes CASSLADTQYF. The variable domain in full, with the rest retrieved from reference TRBV7-2 and TRBJ2-3, is GAGVSQSPSNKVTEKGKDVELRCDPISGHTALYWYRQSLGQGLEFLIYFQGNSAPDKSGLPSDRFSAERTGGSVSTLTIQRTQQEDSAVYLCASSLADTQYFGPGTRLTVL.

Worth noting for this clone: Other nucleotide sequences from this sample produce the same CDR3. This chain links TRBV19 with TRBJ1-1; no firm D call. The CDR3 sequence is 13 residues long. CDR1 and CDR2 (germline): LNHDA, SQIVND (reference sequence). Trimming shortened V by 3 bases and J by 1 base, and 6 bases separated the two germline ends. CDR3 in DNA: TGTGCCAGTAGTATCAAGGGGAACACTGAAGCTTTCTTT. The encoded protein is CASSIKGNTEAFF.

This clone was picked up one time. The gene calls are TRBV4-1 and TRBJ1-1; no firm D call. Germline-derived CDR1 and CDR2 are MGHRA and YSYEKL. This CDR3 has 16 amino acids. V dropped 2 bases and J dropped 5 bases, with 18 bases sitting between them. The CDR3 region is CASSQPPEGVGTEAFF. Here the CDR3 DNA reads TGCGCCAGCAGCCAACCCCCTGAGGGCGTAGGGACTGAAGCTTTCTTT.

The V gene is TRBV6-5, the J gene TRBJ1-6; D is perhaps TRBD1 (5 bases). Germline loops: CDR1 MNHEY, CDR2 SVGAGI. V was shortened by 1 base and J by 11 bases, with 12 bases between the two germline ends. The CDR3 covers 14 residues. CDR3 amino acids: CASSYLGVNPPLHF. The CDR3 DNA follows: TGTGCCAGCAGTTACTTAGGGGTCAACCCACCCCTCCACTTT.

The rearrangement uses TRBV19 and TRBJ1-2, with TRBD1 matching over 7 bases. Trimming removed 4 bases from V and 2 bases from J; junction bases left unmatched: 10. Germline assignment: CDR1 LNHDA and CDR2 SQIVND (reference sequence). The length of the CDR3 is 16 residues. CDR3 bases: TGTGCCAGTAGTAGCTACTCCTCGGGACAGAACTATGGCTACACCTTC. Residues: CASSSYSSGQNYGYTF.

The chain uses TRBV28 and TRBJ1-2, with D tentatively TRBD1 (6 bases). The germline V gene has CDR1 MDHEN and CDR2 SYDVKM. The CDR3 is 16 residues long. V lost 4 bases and J 4 bases, leaving 19 bases between the germline ends. CDR3 sequence reads: CASSYDLTGHSYGYTF. DNA for the CDR3: TGTGCCAGCAGTTACGACTTGACAGGCCACTCCTATGGCTACACCTTC.

The chain joins TRBV7-9 to TRBJ1-6; TRBD1 matches at 7 bases. V lost 5 bases and J lost 7; bases outside the gene matches: 11. CDR1 and CDR2 (germline): SEHNR, FQNEAQ (reference sequence). The CDR3 contains 16 residues. The CDR3, as DNA: TGTGCCAGCAGCGGTAGACAGGGCAATAGAAATTCACCCCTCCACTTT. It translates to CASSGRQGNRNSPLHF. The complete variable domain, with remaining parts taken from reference TRBV7-9 and TRBJ1-6, reads DTGVSQNPRHKITKRGQNVTFRCDPISEHNRLYWYRQTLGQGPEFLTYFQNEAQLEKSRLLSDRFSAERPKGSFSTLEIQRTEQGDSAMYLCASSGRQGNRNSPLHFGNGTRLTVT.

The CDR3 region has the DNA TGCGCCAGCAAGACACAAATAGGGGTTTATGGCACAGATACGCAGTATTTT. It yields the protein CASKTQIGVYGTDTQYF. The rearrangement links TRBV5-1 to TRBJ2-3; tentatively, D is TRBD1 (5 bases). V was cut by 6 bases and J by 1 base, with 21 bases left in between. The CDR3 covers 17 residues. CDR1 SGHRS and CDR2 YFSETQ come from the germline V gene. The variable domain in full, with the rest retrieved from reference TRBV5-1 and TRBJ2-3, is KAGVTQTPRYLIKTRGQQVTLSCSPISGHRSVSWYQQTPGQGLQFLFEYFSETQRNKGNFPGRFSGRQFSNSRSEMNVSTLELGDSALYLCASKTQIGVYGTDTQYFGPGTRLTVL.

The chain employs TRBV11-2 and TRBJ2-1, with TRBD1 matching 8 bases. The CDR3 totals 14 residues. Germline trimming cut 5 bases from V and 5 bases from J; bases unmatched to any gene: 5. The germline V gene encodes CDR1 SGHAT and CDR2 FQNNGV. CDR3 protein: CASSRGTGDNEQFF. CDR3 coding DNA: TGTGCCAGCAGCAGGGGGACAGGCGACAATGAGCAGTTCTTC. Variable domain in full (rest from reference TRBV11-2 and TRBJ2-1): EAGVAQSPRYKIIEKRQSVAFWCNPISGHATLYWYQQILGQGPKLLIQFQNNGVVDDSQLPKDRFSAERLKGVDSTLKIQPAKLEDSAVYLCASSRGTGDNEQFFGPGTRLTVL.

This clone was detected once. The chain has TRBV27 and TRBJ2-3, with 11 bases matching TRBD2. The V segment lost 3 bases and the J segment 4 bases; nucleotides outside the gene matches: 6. The length of the CDR3 is 16 residues. CDR1 and CDR2 (germline): MNHEY, SMNVEV (reference sequence). The CDR3 region is CASSFSGGAGSDTQYF. The CDR3 DNA sequence: TGTGCCAGCAGTTTTAGCGGGGGGGCCGGGTCAGATACGCAGTATTTT.

V and J are TRBV11-2 and TRBJ1-4, with D unclear. The CDR3 consists of 15 residues. Deletions cut 4 bases from V and 3 bases from J, with 12 bases between. Germline V gene data show CDR1 as SGHAT and CDR2 as FQNNGV. The CDR3 nucleotides read TGTGCCAGCAGCTCTATGCCACCCCCTAATGAAAAACTGTTTTTT. This encodes CASSSMPPPNEKLFF. Complete variable domain (other parts from reference TRBV11-2 and TRBJ1-4): EAGVAQSPRYKIIEKRQSVAFWCNPISGHATLYWYQQILGQGPKLLIQFQNNGVVDDSQLPKDRFSAERLKGVDSTLKIQPAKLEDSAVYLCASSSMPPPNEKLFFGSGTQLSVL.

This chain uses TRBV3-1 (or the pseudogene TRBV3-2) with TRBJ2-5, with 9 bases identical to TRBD1. CDR3 length equals 14 residues. The V and J ends lost 5 bases and 2 bases, in that order; junction bases with no gene match: 3. Germline CDR1 is LGHDT and CDR2 is YNNKEL (reference sequence). CDR3 DNA sequence: TGTGCCAGCAGCAAGACAGGGGGGCAAGAGACCCAGTACTTC. Translated, it gives CASSKTGGQETQYF.

CDR3 loop: CASSQWMGQAQETQYF. Here the CDR3 DNA reads TGTGCCAGCAGCCAATGGATGGGACAGGCCCAAGAGACCCAGTACTTC. The gene calls are TRBV3-1 (or the pseudogene TRBV3-2) and TRBJ2-5, with 8 bases fitting TRBD1. The CDR3 extends over 16 amino acids. Trimming took 2 bases from V and 1 from J; bases not matched to a gene: 6. Germline V lookup: CDR1 LGHDT, CDR2 YNNKEL (reference sequence).

The rearrangement links TRBV4-1 to TRBJ1-1, with 9 bases aligning to TRBD1. Germline V lookup: CDR1 MGHRA, CDR2 YSYEKL. This CDR3 has 15 amino acids. V lost 5 bases, J lost 6 bases, and 10 bases stayed unmatched. The CDR3: CASSTGQGTFPEAFF. Here the CDR3 DNA reads TGCGCCAGCAGCACTGGACAGGGGACTTTTCCTGAAGCTTTCTTT.

The genes are TRBV18 and TRBJ1-2; the D is unclear. The V and J ends lost 0 bases and 8 bases respectively, with 10 bases between them. This CDR3 comprises 13 residues. Looked up from germline, CDR1 is KGHSH and CDR2 is LQKENI. CDR3 nucleotides: TGTGCCAGCTCACCACCTGTCTTAGCGGGCTACACCTTC. The encoded protein is CASSPPVLAGYTF.

The rearrangement links TRBV18 to TRBJ1-1; 7 bases match TRBD1. CDR3 length: 14 residues. Trimming cost V 3 bases and J 4 bases; bases outside gene matches: 5. Germline V gene sequence: CDR1 KGHSH, CDR2 LQKENI. This CDR3 is CASSPQQGITEAFF. CDR3 in DNA: TGTGCCAGCTCACCGCAACAGGGGATCACTGAAGCTTTCTTT.

The V and J genes are TRBV24-1 and TRBJ2-3; D gene unclear. CDR3 length: 15 amino acids. Looked up from germline, CDR1 is KGHDR and CDR2 is SFDVKD. Trimming cost V 5 bases and J 2 bases, with 13 bases left between them. This CDR3 reads CATSGQNEITDTQYF. The CDR3 region has the DNA TGTGCCACCAGTGGGCAGAATGAAATCACAGATACGCAGTATTTT.

The chain uses TRBV4-1 and TRBJ2-1, with TRBD2 matching 8 bases. The germline V gene encodes CDR1 MGHRA and CDR2 YSYEKL. The CDR3 consists of 16 residues. The junction had 14 bases not matched to a gene; V was cut back by 6 bases and J by 7 bases. The CDR3 here is CASSTRPGGLGNEQFF. CDR3 nucleotides: TGCGCCAGCAGTACCCGTCCGGGGGGGCTGGGGAATGAGCAGTTCTTC.

The chain has TRBV18 and TRBJ1-5, with TRBD1 matching over 10 bases. This CDR3 comprises 14 residues. The V gene's germline CDR1 is KGHSH and CDR2 LQKENI. V dropped 6 bases and J dropped 7; count of bases not matched to a gene: 6. The CDR3 DNA is TGTGCCAGCTCTCAAGGGACAGGGGAACAGCCCCAGCATTTT. This encodes CASSQGTGEQPQHF.

The CDR3 is CASSFILGGSSYEQYF. The CDR3 DNA is TGTGCCAGCAGTTTTATCTTAGGGGGGAGCTCCTACGAGCAGTACTTC. The V gene is TRBV27, the J gene TRBJ2-7; D possibly uses TRBD1 or TRBD2 (6 bases each). CDR3 size: 16 residues. Germline V gene lookup returns CDR1 MNHEY and CDR2 SMNVEV (reference sequence). V shed 3 bases and J shed 0 bases, with 15 bases lying between them.

This chain uses TRBV7-9 with TRBJ1-1; D not resolved. The V gene lost 6 bases and the J gene lost 3 bases, with 11 bases spanning the gap. The CDR3 has 13 amino acids. Per the germline V gene, CDR1 is SEHNR and CDR2 is FQNEAQ (reference sequence). Here the CDR3 DNA reads TGTGCCAGCAGTCGATGGAAGGACACTGAAGCTTTCTTT. Translated: CASSRWKDTEAFF.

This chain uses TRBV13 with TRBJ2-1, with 10 bases fitting TRBD1. J gave up 1 base and V 3 bases, and 3 bases lay outside the gene matches. The CDR3 is made up of 16 amino acids. CDR1 and CDR2 (germline): PRHDT, FYEKMQ (reference sequence). The CDR3 here is CASSFLGQGSYNEQFF. DNA for the CDR3: TGTGCCAGCAGCTTCTTGGGACAGGGGTCCTACAATGAGCAGTTCTTC.

The chain recombines TRBV6-5 with TRBJ2-3; the D is unclear. V dropped 8 bases and J dropped 3 bases, with 6 bases sitting between them. This CDR3 has 11 residues. Germline CDR1 reads MNHEY; CDR2 reads SVGAGI. CDR3 sequence reads: CASPTTDTQYF. The CDR3 DNA reads as TGTGCCAGCCCAACAACAGATACGCAGTATTTT.

This clone was seen a few times. V is TRBV5-1 and J is TRBJ2-1; D perhaps matches TRBD2 (6 bases). CDR1 is SGHRS and CDR2 is YFSETQ in the germline V gene. The CDR3 loop spans 14 amino acids. The V end lost 2 bases, the J end lost 5 bases, and 11 bases lay between the germline ends. CDR3: CASSLGGDHNEQFF. The CDR3 region has the DNA TGCGCCAGCAGCTTAGGCGGGGACCACAATGAGCAGTTCTTC.

V usage is TRBV6-5 and J usage is TRBJ1-2; a possible D gene is TRBD1 (6 bases). CDR1 and CDR2 from the germline V gene are MNHEY and SVGAGI. The CDR3 contains 14 residues. Trimming left V 4 bases short and J 4 bases short, with 13 bases between. CDR3 in amino acids: CASSSGAGLYGYTF. The CDR3 coding sequence is TGTGCCAGCAGTTCGGGGGCCGGACTCTATGGCTACACCTTC.